Each of the 18 T cell receptor delta chains below was sequenced from the same sample in a study of Vδ1+ human thymocytes. Study outcomes and limitations: Highly polyclonal TRG and TRD repertoires with Gaussian CDR3 length distributions appeared in thymus.

No antigen is known for these receptors. Sequences come from RNA converted to cDNA by reverse transcription. Pooled V-gene forward primers with one constant-region reverse primer generated the CDR3 amplicons by multiplex PCR. TCRdb fed the multiplex PCR reads into CATT to redo clone calling. The table records more than 50,000 delta-chain clones, roughly 15% of them present only once. Sequencing was performed on Vdelta1+ gamma-delta thymocytes from the thymus. Subset specified: FACS-sorted CD3+ TCRalphabeta- TCRVdelta1+ TCRVdelta2- thymocytes. These receptors all stem from a boy in the first two years of life who had congenital heart surgery.

V usage is TRDV1 and J usage is TRDJ1, with no clear D. There are 19 residues in the CDR3. Germline CDR1 is TSWWSYY and CDR2 is QGS. Trimming left V 4 bases short and J 0 bases short, with 24 bases between. This CDR3 reads CALGAPEGFGRTYTDKLIF. CDR3 sequence (DNA): TGTGCTCTTGGGGCCCCTGAGGGGTTCGGGAGGACGTACACCGATAAACTCATCTTT.

The chain recombines TRDV1 with TRDJ1, with 10 bases matching TRDD3. The CDR3 sequence is 20 residues long. Per the germline V gene, CDR1 is TSWWSYY and CDR2 is QGS. V lost 1 base to trimming and J lost 4 bases; unmatched junction nucleotides: 18. CDR3 sequence (DNA): TGTGCTCTTGGGGAACATCCTAAGGTCCGACTGGGGGATCAGGTCGATAAACTCATCTTT. The encoded protein is CALGEHPKVRLGDQVDKLIF.

This clone was detected a few times. This sequence joins TRDV1 and TRDJ1; 10 positions agree with TRDD3. Germline CDR1 is TSWWSYY and CDR2 is QGS. V was pared by 3 bases and J by 2 bases, with 15 bases of the junction left unmatched. The CDR3 consists of 19 residues. The CDR3: CALGEIIGGTGGFTDKLIF. As DNA, the CDR3 is TGTGCTCTTGGGGAGATAATCGGGGGTACTGGGGGATTTACCGATAAACTCATCTTT.

The chain combines TRDV1 with TRDJ1, with 7 bases lining up with TRDD2. Per germline, CDR1 TSWWSYY and CDR2 QGS. The CDR3 consists of 18 residues. The junction had 11 bases not matched to a gene; V was cut back by 1 base and J by 0 bases. The CDR3: CALGEPYGLPPYTDKLIF. For the CDR3, the DNA is TGTGCTCTTGGGGAACCCTACGGCCTTCCTCCTTACACCGATAAACTCATCTTT.

The rearrangement joins TRDV1 to TRDJ1; D is unresolved. The CDR3 spans 14 residues. Per the germline V gene, CDR1 is TSWWSYY and CDR2 is QGS. V lost 2 bases, J lost 0 bases, and 7 bases lay in between. The CDR3 DNA sequence: TGTGCTCTTGGGGAAATCTCACACACCGATAAACTCATCTTT. Its translation: CALGEISHTDKLIF.

The chain joins TRDV1 to TRDJ1; no clear D gene. Trimming removed 2 bases from V and 0 bases from J, with 10 bases in between. Germline V gene data show CDR1 as TSWWSYY and CDR2 as QGS. The CDR3 runs 15 residues. Here the CDR3 reads CALGEDPVYTDKLIF. CDR3 nucleotides: TGTGCTCTTGGGGAAGATCCCGTGTACACCGATAAACTCATCTTT.

This chain connects TRDV1 to TRDJ1; the D is unclear. This CDR3 spans 14 amino acids. The V gene lost 1 base and the J gene lost 3 bases, with 9 bases spanning the gap. CDR1 is TSWWSYY, CDR2 QGS, per germline. The CDR3 DNA is TGTGCTCTTGGGGAACCCTCCACCCCCGATAAACTCATCTTT. It translates to CALGEPSTPDKLIF.

The chain has TRDV1 and TRDJ1, with 9 bases lining up with TRDD2. The CDR3 spans 19 residues. Germline values: CDR1 TSWWSYY, CDR2 QGS. The V and J ends lost 0 bases and 5 bases, in that order; junction bases with no gene match: 16. CDR3 DNA: TGTGCTCTTGGGGAACTACATTCCTTCCTACGTCGCACTGTAGATAAACTCATCTTT. Protein product: CALGELHSFLRRTVDKLIF.

This sequence joins TRDV1 and TRDJ1, with TRDD2 identical over 9 bases. This CDR3 spans 20 amino acids. Germline values: CDR1 TSWWSYY, CDR2 QGS. V was clipped by 4 bases and J by 3 bases; unmatched bases: 21. The CDR3 coding sequence is TGTGCTCTTGGGGCCCCAAGCCTTCCTACGGTACTGGGACGTCCCGATAAACTCATCTTT. Residues: CALGAPSLPTVLGRPDKLIF.

This clone has only a few counts. An end of the junction does not agree with germline; a read error may underlie this. The chain joins TRDV1 to TRDJ1; D is uncertain. Per germline, CDR1 TSWWSYY and CDR2 QGS. There are 14 residues in the CDR3. The CDR3 coding sequence is TGTGCTCTTGCGGATTCTACGGCCACCGATAAACCCATCTTT. It specifies CALADSTATDKPIF.

This clone was counted between two and nine times. This chain uses TRDV1 with TRDJ1; 12 bases fit TRDD3. CDR3 length: 22 amino acids. V was clipped by 0 bases and J by 0 bases; unmatched bases: 17. Germline CDR1 and CDR2: TSWWSYY and QGS. CDR3 protein: CALGELGTTALLGDTHTDKLIF. As DNA, the CDR3 is TGTGCTCTTGGGGAACTAGGGACAACGGCTTTGCTGGGGGATACGCACACCGATAAACTCATCTTT.

This clone came up many times. This chain uses TRDV2 with TRDJ1, with D hard to call. This CDR3 is built from 16 residues. V gave up 0 bases and J gave up 0 bases, with 13 bases separating them. Germline V CDR1 and CDR2: GEAIGNYY, EKD. The CDR3 reads CACDTPGRKYTDKLIF. In nucleotides, the CDR3 is TGTGCCTGTGACACCCCTGGTCGTAAGTACACCGATAAACTCATCTTT.

This clone was seen only a few times. The chain has TRDV1 and TRDJ1; D is possibly TRDD3 (9 bases). The CDR3 consists of 25 residues. The V end lost 3 bases, the J end lost 0 bases, and 41 bases lay between the germline ends. Germline CDR1 is TSWWSYY and CDR2 is QGS. The DNA of the CDR3 is TGTGCTCTTGGGGATCTCGATTCTTCCTACGGGGGATACTATAGCGGTTCGGGGTACACCGATAAACTCATCTTT. Translated, it gives CALGDLDSSYGGYYSGSGYTDKLIF.

The V and J genes are TRDV1 and TRDJ1, with 7 nucleotides matching TRDD2. The CDR3 has 18 amino acids. The V and J ends lost 1 base and 4 bases, in that order; junction bases with no gene match: 15. CDR1 is TSWWSYY and CDR2 is QGS in the germline V gene. The CDR3 DNA reads TGTGCTCTTGGGGAACCTGCCTTCCTTGGGGTCTCCCTCGATAAACTCATCTTT. Residues: CALGEPAFLGVSLDKLIF.

The chain employs TRDV1 and TRDJ1, with 12 bases that match TRDD3. CDR3 length: 17 residues. The germline V gene encodes CDR1 TSWWSYY and CDR2 QGS. J was trimmed by 7 bases and V by 1 base; bases with no gene match: 10. The CDR3 nucleotides are TGTGCTCTTGGGGAACGTTCCTGGGGGATACGCGGTGGTAAACTCATCTTT. This gives the protein CALGERSWGIRGGKLIF.

This clone occurred a few times. This chain joins TRDV1 and TRDJ1, with 8 bases aligning to TRDD3. Trimming cost V 1 base and J 0 bases; bases outside gene matches: 13. The CDR3 is 19 amino acids. Germline V CDR1 and CDR2: TSWWSYY, QGS. The DNA of the CDR3 is TGTGCTCTTGGGGAACCTGGGCACCCTTGGGGGATGAACACCGATAAACTCATCTTT. The encoded protein is CALGEPGHPWGMNTDKLIF.

The rearrangement links TRDV1 to TRDJ1; D is undetermined. Germline values: CDR1 TSWWSYY, CDR2 QGS. With 6 bases removed from V and 2 bases from J, the gap between germline ends came to 22 bases. The CDR3 is made up of 17 amino acids. CDR3: CALGQNPPVGPTDKLIF. As DNA, the CDR3 is TGTGCTCTTGGCCAAAACCCACCGGTTGGGCCGACCGATAAACTCATCTTT.

This clone was counted a few times. V gene TRDV1 combines with J gene TRDJ1, with TRDD3 as a possible D gene (9 bases). This CDR3 has 18 residues. Germline CDR1 reads TSWWSYY; CDR2 reads QGS. Trimming shortened V by 1 base and J by 4 bases, and 22 bases separated the two germline ends. DNA of the CDR3: TGTGCTCTTGGGGAACCTTCCTACGGCCTGGGGGATGGCGATAAACTCATCTTT. Its protein is CALGEPSYGLGDGDKLIF.